The TCR beta chain described here comes from a study of persistence of HIV-infected CD4 T cells. Looking at the study overall: Isolated cells were CMV- and HIV-1 Gag-responding CD4+ T cells.

Sequencing used immunoSEQ version 4 in survey mode. Here immunoSEQ multiplex PCR was the method, and the copy in TCRdb shows in-frame clones only, minus some. The sample includes under 40,000 clones, roughly four fifths of them seen just once. Overlapping HIV-1 Gag 15-mer peptides at 1 ug per peptide per mL were used. Memory cells lacking CD40L and CD69 with high CD45RO were sorted. A word on this clone: No antigen is known for it.

Whole-study findings and limits: Within sorted populations, more oligoclonal TCRs accompanied more oligoclonal proviruses. Rare CMV-responding cells carrying HIV-1 proviruses were not analyzed separately for TCR.

This specimen was CD4+ T cells sorted from PBMCs after roughly 18-hour stimulation, taken from a patient who received antiretroviral therapy. This TCR derives from an adult woman with HIV who was CMV-seropositive.

CDR3: CASSTGTYGYTF. CDR3 coding DNA: TGTGCCAGCAGCACAGGGACATATGGCTACACCTTC. The chain has TRBV12-3 or TRBV12-4 and TRBJ1-2; the D gene is possibly TRBD1 (6 bases). This CDR3 has 12 amino acids. Trimming shortened V by 6 bases and J by 5 bases, and 10 bases separated the two germline ends.